This is a list of T cell receptor beta chains from one sample in a study of T cells in tuberculosis. This table comes from immunoSEQ multiplex PCR, and its TCRdb copy is limited to in-frame clones, with some not included. Among tens of thousands of clones listed, roughly 93% were seen once. Source: PBMCs, taken at tuberculosis diagnosis. The receptors here all came from an adult with tuberculosis. Each CDR3 is given with its conserved first and last residue. Fields, in order: D gene, clone size, V gene, CDR3 length, J gene, CDR3 DNA, CDR3 protein. A D gene is named only where the DNA matches it firmly. The size of a clone is reported for some rows only, either as once, few or many, or as a class for expanded clones.

NA	NA	TRBV10-3	17	TRBJ1-6	TGTGCCATCAGTGAGTCGCTTCGCCAGGGTGGTAATTCACCCCTCCACTTT	CAISESLRQGGNSPLHF
NA	NA	TRBV9	11	TRBJ2-4	TGTGCCAGCAGGTTAGGGGACATTCAGTACTTC	CASRLGDIQYF
TRBD1	once	TRBV19	16	TRBJ1-1	TGTGCCAGTAGTATATCGGCAGGGGGTCCGGGAACTGAAGCTTTCTTT	CASSISAGGPGTEAFF
TRBD2	NA	TRBV27	20	TRBJ2-1	TGTGCCAGCAGTTTCCTTCCCTTAACCGGGACTAGCGGGGCCTACAATGAGCAGTTCTTC	CASSFLPLTGTSGAYNEQFF
NA	NA	TRBV14	15	TRBJ2-3	TGTGCCAGCAGCCAAGTGACCAGCGGCACAGATACGCAGTATTTT	CASSQVTSGTDTQYF
TRBD1	few	TRBV28	16	TRBJ2-7	TGTGCCAGCAGTACACGACAGGGGAAGGGATCCTACGAGCAGTACTTC	CASSTRQGKGSYEQYF
NA	NA	TRBV28	13	TRBJ1-1	TGTGCCAGCAGTCTCGACACAGGGAACGAAGCTTTCTTT	CASSLDTGNEAFF
TRBD2	NA	TRBV18	19	TRBJ2-4	TGTGCCAGCTCACCACTGACTAGCGGGGGGCTTGGGGCCAAAAACATTCAGTACTTC	CASSPLTSGGLGAKNIQYF
NA	NA	TRBV5-6	14	TRBJ2-7	TGTGCCAGCAGCAGCCGGGACACCCCCGTGGAGCAGTACTTC	CASSSRDTPVEQYF
NA	NA	TRBV7-6	16	TRBJ2-3	TGTGCCAGCAGCTTAGTGGTAGGGGGGGGCACAGATACGCAGTATTTT	CASSLVVGGGTDTQYF
NA	NA	TRBV6-5	14	TRBJ2-7	TGTGCCAGCAGTTACTCTGGGGCGACCTACGAGCAGTACTTC	CASSYSGATYEQYF
TRBD2	NA	TRBV25-1	14	TRBJ2-1	TGTGCCAGCAGTGATGCCCTAGCGGCCAATGAGCAGTTCTTC	CASSDALAANEQFF
NA	NA	TRBV29-1	13	TRBJ1-1	TGCAGCGTTGAATTGCGGCGCGAGACTGAAGCTTTCTTT	CSVELRRETEAFF
NA	NA	TRBV28	12	TRBJ1-5	TGTGCCAGCAGTTTAGGGGCCGCTTCCCAGCATTTT	CASSLGAASQHF
TRBD1	NA	TRBV6-6	13	TRBJ2-7	TGTGCCAGCAGTTTCGGGACAGCGTACGAGCAGTACTTC	CASSFGTAYEQYF
NA	NA	TRBV9	14	TRBJ1-2	TGTGCCAGCAGCCGCGACCAGACAGGTGGAGGCTACACCTTC	CASSRDQTGGGYTF
NA	NA	TRBV19	14	TRBJ1-6	TGTGCCAGTAGTATTAGCGCCCAGGATTCACCCCTCCACTTT	CASSISAQDSPLHF
NA	NA	TRBV5-6	11	TRBJ2-5	TGTGCCAGCAGCTTCTCGGAGACCCAGTACTTC	CASSFSETQYF
TRBD1	NA	TRBV6-5	12	TRBJ2-5	TGTGCCAGCAGGGGGACAGGAGAGACCCAGTACTTC	CASRGTGETQYF
TRBD1	NA	TRBV7-9	15	TRBJ2-2	TGTGCCAGCAAAAAAACAGGGGTCGGCACCGGGGAGCTGTTTTTT	CASKKTGVGTGELFF
NA	NA	TRBV12-5	13	TRBJ1-1	TGTGCTAGTGGTTTACCGGAGGACACTGAAGCTTTCTTT	CASGLPEDTEAFF
TRBD1	NA	TRBV9	15	TRBJ2-5	TGTGCCAGCAGCGCCGACCGGGACAGGGATGGGACCCAGTACTTC	CASSADRDRDGTQYF